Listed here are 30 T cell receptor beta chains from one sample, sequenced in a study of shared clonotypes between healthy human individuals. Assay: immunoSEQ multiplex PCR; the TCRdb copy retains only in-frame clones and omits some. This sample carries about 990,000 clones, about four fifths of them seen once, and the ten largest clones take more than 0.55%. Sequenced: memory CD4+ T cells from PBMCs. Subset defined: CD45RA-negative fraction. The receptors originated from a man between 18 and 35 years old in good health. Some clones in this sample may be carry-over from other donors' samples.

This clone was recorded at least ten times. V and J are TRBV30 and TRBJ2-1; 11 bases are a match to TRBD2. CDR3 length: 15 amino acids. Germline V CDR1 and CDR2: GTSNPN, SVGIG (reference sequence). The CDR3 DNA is TGTGCTGTCGATTGGGGACTAGCGGATTCCAATGAGCAGTTCTTC. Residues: CAVDWGLADSNEQFF.

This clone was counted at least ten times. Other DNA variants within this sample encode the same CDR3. CDR3 region: CASSSTNQPQHF. In DNA, the CDR3 is TGTGCCAGCAGCTCCACGAATCAGCCCCAGCATTTT. This sequence joins TRBV7-8 and TRBJ1-5; D is unclear. Germline CDR1 reads SGHVS; CDR2 reads FQNEAQ. The CDR3 length is 12 residues. Trimming took 4 bases from V and 4 from J, leaving 5 bases between them.

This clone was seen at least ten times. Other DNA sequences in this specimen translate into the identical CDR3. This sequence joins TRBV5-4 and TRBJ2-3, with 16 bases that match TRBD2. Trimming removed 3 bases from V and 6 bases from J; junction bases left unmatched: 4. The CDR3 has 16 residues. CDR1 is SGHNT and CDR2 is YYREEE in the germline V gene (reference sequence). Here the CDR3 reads CASSSGLAGGRDTQYF. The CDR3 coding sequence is TGTGCCAGCAGCTCGGGACTAGCGGGAGGGAGGGATACGCAGTATTTT.

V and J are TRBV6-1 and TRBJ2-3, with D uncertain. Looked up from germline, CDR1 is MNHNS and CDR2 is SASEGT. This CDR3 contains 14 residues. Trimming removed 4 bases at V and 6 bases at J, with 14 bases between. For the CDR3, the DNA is TGTGCCAGCAGTGCACCTAGTTTCGTGGATACGCAGTATTTT. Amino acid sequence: CASSAPSFVDTQYF.

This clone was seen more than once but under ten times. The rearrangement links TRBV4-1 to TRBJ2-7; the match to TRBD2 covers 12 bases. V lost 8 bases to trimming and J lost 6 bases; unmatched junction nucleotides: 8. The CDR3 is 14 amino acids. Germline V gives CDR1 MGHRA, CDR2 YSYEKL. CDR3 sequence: CASSNGLAGREQYF. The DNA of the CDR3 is TGCGCCAGCTCAAACGGACTAGCGGGACGCGAGCAGTACTTC.

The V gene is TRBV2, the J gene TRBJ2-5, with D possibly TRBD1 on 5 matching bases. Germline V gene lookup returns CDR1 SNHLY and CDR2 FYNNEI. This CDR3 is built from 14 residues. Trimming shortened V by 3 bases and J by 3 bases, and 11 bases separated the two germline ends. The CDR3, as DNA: TGTGCCAGCAGTGAGTCGACAGTAAAAGAGACCCAGTACTTC. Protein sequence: CASSESTVKETQYF.

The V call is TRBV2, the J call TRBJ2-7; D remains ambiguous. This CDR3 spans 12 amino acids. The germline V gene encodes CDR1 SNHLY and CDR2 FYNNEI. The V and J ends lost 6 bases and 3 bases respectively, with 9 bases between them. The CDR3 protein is CASSRSRYEQYF. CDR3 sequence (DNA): TGTGCCAGCAGCCGCTCCCGCTACGAGCAGTACTTC.

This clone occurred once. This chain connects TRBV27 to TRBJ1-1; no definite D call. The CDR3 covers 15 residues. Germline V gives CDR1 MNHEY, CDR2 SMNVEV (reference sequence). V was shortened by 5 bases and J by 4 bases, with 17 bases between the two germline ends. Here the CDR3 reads CASSTPLTGGTEAFF. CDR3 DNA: TGTGCCAGCAGTACACCTCTGACGGGAGGCACTGAAGCTTTCTTT.

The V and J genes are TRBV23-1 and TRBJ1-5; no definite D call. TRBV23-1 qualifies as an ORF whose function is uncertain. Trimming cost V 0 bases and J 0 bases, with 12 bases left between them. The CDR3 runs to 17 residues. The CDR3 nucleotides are TGCGCCAGCAGTCAATCGAAGCGGTCTATTAGCAATCAGCCCCAGCATTTT. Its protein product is CASSQSKRSISNQPQHF.

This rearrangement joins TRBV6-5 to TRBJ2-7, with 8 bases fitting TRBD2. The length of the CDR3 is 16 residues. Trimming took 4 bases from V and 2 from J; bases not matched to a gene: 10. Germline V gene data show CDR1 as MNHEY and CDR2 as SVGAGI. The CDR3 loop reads CASSSSAGGSAYEQYF. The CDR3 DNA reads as TGTGCCAGCAGTTCCTCCGCGGGGGGCAGCGCCTACGAGCAGTACTTC.

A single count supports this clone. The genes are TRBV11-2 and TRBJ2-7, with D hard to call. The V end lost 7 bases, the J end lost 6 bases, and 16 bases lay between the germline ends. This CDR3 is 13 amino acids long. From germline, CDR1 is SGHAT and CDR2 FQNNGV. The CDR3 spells CASKLSKNGEQYF. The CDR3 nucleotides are TGTGCCAGCAAGCTTAGTAAAAATGGCGAGCAGTACTTC.

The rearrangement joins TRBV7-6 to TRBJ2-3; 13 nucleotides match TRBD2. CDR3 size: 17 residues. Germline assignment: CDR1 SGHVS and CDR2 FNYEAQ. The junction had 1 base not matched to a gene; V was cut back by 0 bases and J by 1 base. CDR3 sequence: CASSLAGLAGRTDTQYF. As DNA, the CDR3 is TGTGCCAGCAGCTTAGCGGGACTAGCGGGACGCACAGATACGCAGTATTTT.

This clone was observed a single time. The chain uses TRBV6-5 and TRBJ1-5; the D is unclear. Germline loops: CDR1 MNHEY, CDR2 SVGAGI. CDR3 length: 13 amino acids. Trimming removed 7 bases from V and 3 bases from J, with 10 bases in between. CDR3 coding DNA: TGTGCCAGCACATCGGGGTTCAATCAGCCCCAGCATTTT. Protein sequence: CASTSGFNQPQHF.

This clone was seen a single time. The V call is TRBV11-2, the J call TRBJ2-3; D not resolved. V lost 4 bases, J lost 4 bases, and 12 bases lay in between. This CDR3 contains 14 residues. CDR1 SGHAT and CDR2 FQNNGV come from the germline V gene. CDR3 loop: CASSSLERADTQYF. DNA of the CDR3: TGTGCCAGCAGCTCCCTAGAAAGGGCAGATACGCAGTATTTT.

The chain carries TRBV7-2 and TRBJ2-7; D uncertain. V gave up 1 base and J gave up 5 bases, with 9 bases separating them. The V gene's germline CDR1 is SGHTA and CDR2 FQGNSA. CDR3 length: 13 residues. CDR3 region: CASSLGSEDEQYF. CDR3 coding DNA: TGTGCCAGCAGCTTAGGGAGTGAAGACGAGCAGTACTTC.

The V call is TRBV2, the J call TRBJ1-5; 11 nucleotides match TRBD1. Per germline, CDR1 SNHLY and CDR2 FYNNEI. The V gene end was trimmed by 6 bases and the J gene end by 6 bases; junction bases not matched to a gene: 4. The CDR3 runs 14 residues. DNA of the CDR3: TGTGCCAGCAGCACGGACAGGGGGCCTCAGCCCCAGCATTTT. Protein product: CASSTDRGPQPQHF. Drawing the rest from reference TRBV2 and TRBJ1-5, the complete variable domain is EPEVTQTPSHQVTQMGQEVILRCVPISNHLYFYWYRQILGQKVEFLVSFYNNEISEKSEIFDDQFSVERPDGSNFTLKIRSTKLEDSAMYFCASSTDRGPQPQHFGDGTRLSIL.

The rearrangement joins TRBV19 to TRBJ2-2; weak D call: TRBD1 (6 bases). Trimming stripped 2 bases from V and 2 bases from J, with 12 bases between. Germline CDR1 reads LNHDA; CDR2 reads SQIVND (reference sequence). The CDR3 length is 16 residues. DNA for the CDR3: TGTGCCAGTAGTATATTGGACAGTGGCAACACCGGGGAGCTGTTTTTT. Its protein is CASSILDSGNTGELFF. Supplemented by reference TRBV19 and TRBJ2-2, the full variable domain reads DGGITQSPKYLFRKEGQNVTLSCEQNLNHDAMYWYRQDPGQGLRLIYYSQIVNDFQKGDIAEGYSVSREKKESFPLTVTSAQKNPTAFYLCASSILDSGNTGELFFGEGSRLTVL.

CDR3 residues: CASSQDGGIKNIQYF. The CDR3 DNA follows: TGTGCCAGCAGCCAAGATGGGGGTATCAAAAACATTCAGTACTTC. The rearrangement uses TRBV4-2 and TRBJ2-4; possibly TRBD1 or TRBD2 for D (5 bases each). V lost 0 bases, J lost 3 bases, and 9 bases lay in between. Per the germline V gene, CDR1 is LGHNA and CDR2 is YNFKEQ. The CDR3 extends over 15 amino acids.

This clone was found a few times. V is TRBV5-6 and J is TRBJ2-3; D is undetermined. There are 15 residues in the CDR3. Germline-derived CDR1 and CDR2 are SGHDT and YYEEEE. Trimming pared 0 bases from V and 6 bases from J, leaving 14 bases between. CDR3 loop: CASSLAGPRWDTQYF. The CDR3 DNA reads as TGTGCCAGCAGCTTGGCGGGCCCCCGTTGGGATACGCAGTATTTT.

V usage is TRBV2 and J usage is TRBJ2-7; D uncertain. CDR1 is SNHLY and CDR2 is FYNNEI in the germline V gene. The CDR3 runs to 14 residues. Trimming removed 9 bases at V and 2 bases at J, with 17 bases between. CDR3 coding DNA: TGTGCCAGTGTACGAAGGGCCTCCACCTACGAGCAGTACTTC. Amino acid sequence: CASVRRASTYEQYF.

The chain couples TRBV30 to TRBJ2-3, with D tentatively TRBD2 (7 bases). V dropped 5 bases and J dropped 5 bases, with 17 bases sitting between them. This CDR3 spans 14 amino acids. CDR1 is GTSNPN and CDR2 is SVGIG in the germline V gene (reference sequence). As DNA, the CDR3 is TGTGCCTGGCGCAGGGGAGGGGGGGGAGATACGCAGTATTTT. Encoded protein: CAWRRGGGGDTQYF.

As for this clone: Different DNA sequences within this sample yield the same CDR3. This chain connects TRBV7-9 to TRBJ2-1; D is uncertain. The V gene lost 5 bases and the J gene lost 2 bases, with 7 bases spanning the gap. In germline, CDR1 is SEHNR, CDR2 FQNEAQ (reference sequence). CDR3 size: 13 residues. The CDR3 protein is CASSLGAYNEQFF. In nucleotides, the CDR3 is TGTGCCAGCAGCCTAGGAGCCTACAATGAGCAGTTCTTC.

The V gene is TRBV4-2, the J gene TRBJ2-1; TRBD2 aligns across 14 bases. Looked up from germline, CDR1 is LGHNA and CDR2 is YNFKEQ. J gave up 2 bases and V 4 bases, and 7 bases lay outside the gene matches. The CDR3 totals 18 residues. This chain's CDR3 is CASSPRLAGGTPYNEQFF. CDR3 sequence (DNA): TGTGCCAGCAGCCCGAGACTAGCGGGAGGGACCCCCTACAATGAGCAGTTCTTC.

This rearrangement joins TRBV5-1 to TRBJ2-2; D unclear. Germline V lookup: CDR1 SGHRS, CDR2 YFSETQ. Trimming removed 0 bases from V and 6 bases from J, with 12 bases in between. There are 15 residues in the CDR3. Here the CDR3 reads CASSLGRVGSGELFF. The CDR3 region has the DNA TGCGCCAGCAGCTTGGGACGGGTGGGATCCGGGGAGCTGTTTTTT.

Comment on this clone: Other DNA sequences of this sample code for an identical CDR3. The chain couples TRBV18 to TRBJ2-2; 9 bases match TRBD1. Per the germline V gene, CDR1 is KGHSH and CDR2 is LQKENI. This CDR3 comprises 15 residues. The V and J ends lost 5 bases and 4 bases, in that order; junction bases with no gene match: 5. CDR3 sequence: CASSSGTGSTGELFF. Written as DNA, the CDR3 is TGTGCCAGCTCAAGCGGGACAGGGAGCACCGGGGAGCTGTTTTTT.

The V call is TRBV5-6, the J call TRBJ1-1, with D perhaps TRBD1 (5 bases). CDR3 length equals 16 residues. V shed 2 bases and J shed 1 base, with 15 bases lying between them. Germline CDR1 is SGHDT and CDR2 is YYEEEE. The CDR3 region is CASSLFGGVENTEAFF. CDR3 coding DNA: TGTGCCAGCAGCTTATTCGGAGGGGTTGAGAACACTGAAGCTTTCTTT.

The CDR3: CASSPSGLAGLSAQYF. The CDR3 region has the DNA TGTGCCAGCAGCCCTAGCGGACTAGCGGGCCTTTCGGCCCAGTACTTC. The J gene is TRBJ2-5, the V gene TRBV7-9; TRBD2 matches 11 bases. The trim removed 5 bases at V and 9 bases at J, leaving 14 bases unmatched. Germline values: CDR1 SEHNR, CDR2 FQNEAQ (reference sequence). The CDR3 is 16 residues long.

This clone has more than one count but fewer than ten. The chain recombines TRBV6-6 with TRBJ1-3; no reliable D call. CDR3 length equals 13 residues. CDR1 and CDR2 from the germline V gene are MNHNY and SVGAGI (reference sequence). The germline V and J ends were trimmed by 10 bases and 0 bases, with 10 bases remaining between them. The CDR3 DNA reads TGTGCCACGGGTGGGAGCTCTGGAAACACCATATATTTT. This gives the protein CATGGSSGNTIYF.

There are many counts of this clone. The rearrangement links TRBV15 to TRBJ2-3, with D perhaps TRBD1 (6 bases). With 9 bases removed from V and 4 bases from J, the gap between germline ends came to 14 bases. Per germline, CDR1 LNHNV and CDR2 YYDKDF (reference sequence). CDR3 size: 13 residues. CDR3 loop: CATNRDYADTQYF. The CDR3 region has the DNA TGTGCCACGAACAGGGATTACGCAGATACGCAGTATTTT.

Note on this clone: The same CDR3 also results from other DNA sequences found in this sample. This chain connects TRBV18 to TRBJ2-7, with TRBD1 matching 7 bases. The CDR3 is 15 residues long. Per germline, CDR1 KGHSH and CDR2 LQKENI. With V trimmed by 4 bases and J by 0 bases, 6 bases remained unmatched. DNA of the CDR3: TGTGCCAGCTCACAGACAGGGAGAAGCTCCTACGAGCAGTACTTC. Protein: CASSQTGRSSYEQYF.